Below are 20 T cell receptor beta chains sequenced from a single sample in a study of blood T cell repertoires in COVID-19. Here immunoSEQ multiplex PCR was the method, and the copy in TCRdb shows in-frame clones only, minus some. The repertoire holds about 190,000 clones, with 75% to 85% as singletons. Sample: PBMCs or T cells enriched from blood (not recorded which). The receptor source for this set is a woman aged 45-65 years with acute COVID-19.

This chain's CDR3 is CASSLWPSNSPLHF. In DNA form, the CDR3 reads TGTGCCAGCAGTTTATGGCCAAGTAATTCACCCCTCCACTTT. The chain employs TRBV27 and TRBJ1-6; D ambiguous. Germline assignment: CDR1 MNHEY and CDR2 SMNVEV (reference sequence). The CDR3 covers 14 residues. V was shortened by 1 base and J by 6 bases, with 7 bases between the two germline ends.

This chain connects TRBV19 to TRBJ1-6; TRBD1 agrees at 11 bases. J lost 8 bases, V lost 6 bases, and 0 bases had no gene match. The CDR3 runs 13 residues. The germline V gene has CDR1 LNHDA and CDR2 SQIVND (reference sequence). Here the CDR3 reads CASRGQGDSPLHF. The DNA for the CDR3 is TGTGCCAGTAGGGGACAGGGGGATTCACCCCTCCACTTT.

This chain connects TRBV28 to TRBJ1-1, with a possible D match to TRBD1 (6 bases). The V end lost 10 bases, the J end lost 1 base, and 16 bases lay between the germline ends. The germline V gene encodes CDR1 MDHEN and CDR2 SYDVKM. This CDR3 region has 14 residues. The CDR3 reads CAIVGAPRNTEAFF. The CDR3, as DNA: TGTGCCATCGTGGGGGCACCCAGGAACACTGAAGCTTTCTTT.

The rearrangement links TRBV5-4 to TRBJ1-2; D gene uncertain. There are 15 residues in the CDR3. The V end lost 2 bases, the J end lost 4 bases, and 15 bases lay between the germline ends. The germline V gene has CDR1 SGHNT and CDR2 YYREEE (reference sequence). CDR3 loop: CASSFLNLFSYGYTF. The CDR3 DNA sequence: TGTGCCAGCAGCTTCTTAAATCTTTTTTCCTATGGCTACACCTTC. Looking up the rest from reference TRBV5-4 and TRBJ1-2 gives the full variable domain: ETGVTQSPTHLIKTRGQQVTLRCSSQSGHNTVSWYQQALGQGPQFIFQYYREEENGRGNFPPRFSGLQFPNYSSELNVNALELDDSALYLCASSFLNLFSYGYTFGSGTRLTVV.

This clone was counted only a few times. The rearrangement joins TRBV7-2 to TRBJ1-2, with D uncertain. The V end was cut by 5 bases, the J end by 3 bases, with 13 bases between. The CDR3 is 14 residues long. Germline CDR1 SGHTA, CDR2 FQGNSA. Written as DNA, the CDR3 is TGTGCCAGCAGCCCGGGGATGCGGGACTATGGCTACACCTTC. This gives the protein CASSPGMRDYGYTF. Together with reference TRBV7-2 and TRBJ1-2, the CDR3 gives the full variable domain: GAGVSQSPSNKVTEKGKDVELRCDPISGHTALYWYRQSLGQGLEFLIYFQGNSAPDKSGLPSDRFSAERTGGSVSTLTIQRTQQEDSAVYLCASSPGMRDYGYTFGSGTRLTVV.

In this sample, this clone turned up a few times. CDR3 amino acids: CASSLAGSGVSQPQHF. The CDR3 DNA follows: TGTGCCAGCAGCTTAGCGGGGAGCGGGGTTAGTCAGCCCCAGCATTTT. V and J are TRBV7-9 and TRBJ1-5; D is uncertain. This CDR3 contains 16 residues. Germline V gene sequence: CDR1 SEHNR, CDR2 FQNEAQ (reference sequence). V was clipped by 0 bases and J by 6 bases, with 15 bases between them. The entire variable domain, with the rest obtained from reference TRBV7-9 and TRBJ1-5, is as follows: DTGVSQNPRHKITKRGQNVTFRCDPISEHNRLYWYRQTLGQGPEFLTYFQNEAQLEKSRLLSDRFSAERPKGSFSTLEIQRTEQGDSAMYLCASSLAGSGVSQPQHFGDGTRLSIL.

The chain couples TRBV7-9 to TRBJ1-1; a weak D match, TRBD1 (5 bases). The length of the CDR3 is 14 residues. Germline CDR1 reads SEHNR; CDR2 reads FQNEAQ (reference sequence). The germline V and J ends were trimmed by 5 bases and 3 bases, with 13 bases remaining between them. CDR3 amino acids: CASSPVQGDTEAFF. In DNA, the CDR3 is TGTGCCAGCAGCCCCGTTCAGGGCGACACTGAAGCTTTCTTT.

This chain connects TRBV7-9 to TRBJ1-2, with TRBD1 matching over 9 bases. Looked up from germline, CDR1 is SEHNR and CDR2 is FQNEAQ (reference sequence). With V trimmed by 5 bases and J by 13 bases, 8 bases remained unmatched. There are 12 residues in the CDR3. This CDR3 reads CASSLGQGNCTF. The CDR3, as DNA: TGTGCCAGCAGCCTCGGACAGGGGAATTGCACCTTC.

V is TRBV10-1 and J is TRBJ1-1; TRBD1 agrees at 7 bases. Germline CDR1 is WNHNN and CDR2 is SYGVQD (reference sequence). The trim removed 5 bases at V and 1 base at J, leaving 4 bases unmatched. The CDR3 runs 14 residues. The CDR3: CASSPDRRNTEAFF. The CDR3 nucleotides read TGCGCCAGCAGTCCGGACAGGCGGAACACTGAAGCTTTCTTT.

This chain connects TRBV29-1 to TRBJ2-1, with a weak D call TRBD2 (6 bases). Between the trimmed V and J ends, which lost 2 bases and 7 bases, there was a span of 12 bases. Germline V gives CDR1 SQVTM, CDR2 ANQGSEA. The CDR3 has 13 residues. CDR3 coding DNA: TGCAGCGTTGAATCGGGCCGGGGGAATGAGCAGTTCTTC. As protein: CSVESGRGNEQFF.

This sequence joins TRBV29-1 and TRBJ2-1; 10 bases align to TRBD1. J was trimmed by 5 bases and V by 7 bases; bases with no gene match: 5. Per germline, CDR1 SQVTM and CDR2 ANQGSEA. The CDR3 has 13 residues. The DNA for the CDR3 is TGCAGCGGTAGCGGGACAGGGGACAATGAGCAGTTCTTC. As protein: CSGSGTGDNEQFF.

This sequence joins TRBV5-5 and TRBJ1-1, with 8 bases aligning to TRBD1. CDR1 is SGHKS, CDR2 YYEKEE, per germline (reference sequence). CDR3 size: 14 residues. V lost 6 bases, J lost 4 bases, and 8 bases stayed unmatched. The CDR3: CASIRQGAGTEAFF. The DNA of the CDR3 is TGTGCCAGCATTAGGCAGGGGGCGGGCACTGAAGCTTTCTTT. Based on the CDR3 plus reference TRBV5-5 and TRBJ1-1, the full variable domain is DAGVTQSPTHLIKTRGQQVTLRCSPISGHKSVSWYQQVLGQGPQFIFQYYEKEERGRGNFPDRFSARQFPNYSSELNVNALLLGDSALYLCASIRQGAGTEAFFGQGTRLTVV.

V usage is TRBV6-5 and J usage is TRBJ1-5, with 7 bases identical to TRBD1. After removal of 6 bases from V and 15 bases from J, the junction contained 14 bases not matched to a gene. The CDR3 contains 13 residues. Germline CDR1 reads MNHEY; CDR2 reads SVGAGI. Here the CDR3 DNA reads TGTGCCAGCAGCCAGGAAGTGACAGGGCGGCCGCATTTT. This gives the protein CASSQEVTGRPHF.

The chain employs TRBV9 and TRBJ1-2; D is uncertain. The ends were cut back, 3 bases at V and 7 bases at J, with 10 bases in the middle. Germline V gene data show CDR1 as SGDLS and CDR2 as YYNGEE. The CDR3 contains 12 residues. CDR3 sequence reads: CASSDSYRGYTF. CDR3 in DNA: TGTGCCAGCAGCGATTCGTATCGTGGCTACACCTTC.

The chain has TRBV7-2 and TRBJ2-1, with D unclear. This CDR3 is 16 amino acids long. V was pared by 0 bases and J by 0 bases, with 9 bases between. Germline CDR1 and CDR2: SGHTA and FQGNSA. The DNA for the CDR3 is TGTGCCAGCAGCTTAGCCCTGTCCGGCTCCTACAATGAGCAGTTCTTC. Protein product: CASSLALSGSYNEQFF. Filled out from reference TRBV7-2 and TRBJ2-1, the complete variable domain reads GAGVSQSPSNKVTEKGKDVELRCDPISGHTALYWYRQSLGQGLEFLIYFQGNSAPDKSGLPSDRFSAERTGGSVSTLTIQRTQQEDSAVYLCASSLALSGSYNEQFFGPGTRLTVL.

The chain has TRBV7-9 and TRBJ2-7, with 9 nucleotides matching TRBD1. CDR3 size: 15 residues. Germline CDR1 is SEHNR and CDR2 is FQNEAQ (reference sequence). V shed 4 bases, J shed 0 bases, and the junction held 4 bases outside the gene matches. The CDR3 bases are TGTGCCAGCAGCTCGGGACAGGGCCTCTCCTACGAGCAGTACGTC. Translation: CASSSGQGLSYEQYV.

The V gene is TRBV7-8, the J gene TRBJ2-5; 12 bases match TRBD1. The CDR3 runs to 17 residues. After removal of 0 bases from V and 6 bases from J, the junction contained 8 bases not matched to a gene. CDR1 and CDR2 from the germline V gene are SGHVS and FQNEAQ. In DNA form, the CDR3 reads TGTGCCAGCAGCTTAGCAGACCCGGGACAGGGGGCGAAGACCCAGTACTTC. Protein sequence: CASSLADPGQGAKTQYF.

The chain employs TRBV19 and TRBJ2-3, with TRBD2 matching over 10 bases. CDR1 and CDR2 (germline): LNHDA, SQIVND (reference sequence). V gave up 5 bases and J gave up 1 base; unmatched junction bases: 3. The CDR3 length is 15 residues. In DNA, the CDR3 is TGTGCCAGTAGTTCACTAGCGGGGCGCACAGATACGCAGTATTTT. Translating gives CASSSLAGRTDTQYF.

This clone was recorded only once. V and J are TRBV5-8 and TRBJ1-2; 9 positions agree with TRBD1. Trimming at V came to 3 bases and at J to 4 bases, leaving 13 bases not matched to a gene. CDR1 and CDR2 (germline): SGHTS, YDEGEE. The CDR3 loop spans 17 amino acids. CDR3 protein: CASSSPMTGGILYGYTF. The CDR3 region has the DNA TGTGCCAGCAGCTCGCCTATGACAGGGGGGATCCTCTATGGCTACACCTTC.

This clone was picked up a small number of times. The CDR3 DNA follows: TGTGCCAGCAGCTTGAGGGGGCTGCGCTCCTATAATTCACCCCTCCACTTT. Protein: CASSLRGLRSYNSPLHF. V is TRBV5-4 and J is TRBJ1-6; 7 positions agree with TRBD1. Germline CDR1 SGHNT, CDR2 YYREEE (reference sequence). The V and J ends lost 1 base and 0 bases, in that order; junction bases with no gene match: 4. CDR3 size: 17 residues.